A single sample gave rise to the 21 T cell receptor beta chains below, sequenced in a study of spatial heterogeneity in lung cancer. Regarding time point: sample taken at primary tumor resection. TCRdb fed the 5' RACE reads into MiXCR, producing one record per CDR3 protein. Of around 9,900 distinct CDR3 sequences in the sample, around 6.3% are singletons; the top ten hold roughly 7%. The antigens of these receptors remain unknown. Study-wide points: One measure, the expanded intratumoral alpha and beta TCR count, tracked tumor mutation counts.

The sample here was lung tumor tissue, taken at surgery. These TCRs come from a female donor with early-stage non-small cell lung cancer.

In this sample, this clonotype turned up many times. The chain has TRBV27 and TRBJ2-2, with 11 bases lining up with TRBD1. This CDR3 contains 15 residues. CDR1 MNHEY and CDR2 SMNVEV come from the germline V gene (reference sequence). V shed 4 bases and J 9 bases; nucleotides not matched to a gene: 7. Here the CDR3 reads CASSSPDRGRWELFF. DNA of the CDR3: TGTGCCAGCAGTTCCCCGGACAGGGGGCGTTGGGAGCTGTTTTTT.

The J gene is TRBJ1-1, the V gene TRBV12-3 or TRBV12-4; D is unclear. This CDR3 has 13 amino acids. Trimming left V 5 bases short and J 5 bases short, with 12 bases between. DNA of the CDR3: TGTGCCAGCAGTGCTCAAGCGGGGACTGAAGCTTTCTTT. Its translation is CASSAQAGTEAFF.

V usage is TRBV28 and J usage is TRBJ1-6, with 10 bases fitting TRBD1. The CDR3 length is 15 residues. Germline CDR1 MDHEN, CDR2 SYDVKM. Trimming cost V 3 bases and J 9 bases; bases outside gene matches: 5. The CDR3 bases are TGTGCCAGCAGTTTTCCGGGACAGGGGATTTCACCCCTCCACTTT. It specifies CASSFPGQGISPLHF.

This clonotype has ten or more counts. CDR3 residues: CASSLEGLAVNEQFF. The CDR3 coding sequence is TGTGCCAGCAGCTTAGAGGGACTAGCAGTCAATGAGCAGTTCTTC. The V call is TRBV7-2, the J call TRBJ2-1; 9 positions match TRBD2. Losses at the gene ends were 1 base for V and 6 bases for J; bases not matched to a gene: 4. CDR3 length: 15 amino acids. Germline V gene data show CDR1 as SGHTA and CDR2 as FQGNSA.

This clonotype turned up a few times. The rearrangement joins TRBV4-1 to TRBJ2-1; no clear D gene. Germline CDR1 and CDR2: MGHRA and YSYEKL. The CDR3 has 16 amino acids. Trimming removed 0 bases at V and 8 bases at J, with 17 bases between. The CDR3 is CASSQDERFGVDEQFF. CDR3 nucleotides: TGCGCCAGCAGCCAAGATGAACGCTTTGGGGTCGATGAGCAGTTCTTC.

This clonotype was observed many times. The V and J genes are TRBV27 and TRBJ2-3; TRBD1 is a possible D gene (6 bases). The V end lost 3 bases, the J end lost 3 bases, and 10 bases lay between the germline ends. This CDR3 is 14 amino acids long. In germline, CDR1 is MNHEY, CDR2 SMNVEV (reference sequence). CDR3 amino acids: CASSLGAATDTQYF. The CDR3 nucleotides are TGTGCCAGCAGTTTGGGGGCGGCGACAGATACGCAGTATTTT.

This chain joins TRBV6-2 or TRBV6-3 and TRBJ2-5; 7 bases line up with TRBD2. This CDR3 is built from 15 residues. Germline-derived CDR1 and CDR2 are MNHEY and SVGEGT. Trimming took 5 bases from V and 5 from J; bases not matched to a gene: 11. The CDR3 loop is CASSRQLAFGETQYF. In DNA, the CDR3 is TGTGCCAGCAGTCGCCAACTAGCGTTCGGGGAGACCCAGTACTTC.

As to this clonotype: At one end, the junction sequence differs from germline, possibly due to a read error. The chain couples TRBV7-9 to TRBJ2-3; D unclear. The germline V gene encodes CDR1 SEHNR and CDR2 FQNEAQ (reference sequence). The CDR3 is 11 residues long. For the CDR3, the DNA is TGTACCAGCAGCTACACAGATACGCAGTATTTT. It is translated as CTSSYTDTQYF.

This clonotype has at least ten counts. This rearrangement joins TRBV20-1 to TRBJ2-4, with D maybe TRBD2 (6 bases). CDR3 length: 17 amino acids. V shed 5 bases and J shed 1 base, with 21 bases lying between them. Germline V gives CDR1 DFQATT, CDR2 SNEGSKA (reference sequence). CDR3 residues: CSAGDLAVLGAKNIQYF. The CDR3, as DNA: TGCAGTGCTGGCGATTTAGCGGTTCTAGGGGCCAAAAACATTCAGTACTTC.

This clonotype was detected many times. The V gene is TRBV28, the J gene TRBJ2-7; 11 bases map to TRBD1. The CDR3 totals 15 residues. Per the germline V gene, CDR1 is MDHEN and CDR2 is SYDVKM. Trimming cost V 6 bases and J 2 bases; bases outside gene matches: 6. The CDR3 reads CASRVGQGATYEQYF. For the CDR3, the DNA is TGTGCCAGCAGAGTTGGACAGGGGGCCACCTACGAGCAGTACTTC.

There are many counts of this clonotype. CDR3 in amino acids: CASSRGGDFYGYTF. CDR3 DNA: TGTGCCAGCAGCCGGGGCGGGGATTTTTATGGCTACACCTTC. The chain uses TRBV7-2 and TRBJ1-2, with a possible D match to TRBD1 (5 bases). Per the germline V gene, CDR1 is SGHTA and CDR2 is FQGNSA. V was shortened by 5 bases and J by 5 bases, with 15 bases between the two germline ends. The CDR3 is made up of 14 amino acids.

CDR3 coding DNA: TGTGCCAGCAGCCTACCCGGGCCGTCAGGGCTGTTTTTT. Its translation is CASSLPGPSGLFF. J is TRBJ2-2 and V is TRBV7-9; D gene uncertain. This CDR3 spans 13 amino acids. Trimming took off 5 bases at V and 13 bases at J, with 17 bases between the two ends. CDR1 and CDR2 (germline): SEHNR, FQNEAQ (reference sequence).

This clonotype rates as medium-sized. The J gene is TRBJ1-5, the V gene TRBV3-1, with D perhaps TRBD1 (6 bases). The CDR3 runs 14 residues. From germline, CDR1 is LGHDT and CDR2 YNNKEL (reference sequence). V was clipped by 3 bases and J by 2 bases, with 8 bases between them. The CDR3 is CASSHRGGNQPQHF. CDR3 DNA: TGTGCCAGCAGCCACAGGGGCGGCAATCAGCCCCAGCATTTT.

The chain has TRBV9 and TRBJ2-5; 8 nucleotides line up with TRBD1. V was clipped by 4 bases and J by 1 base; unmatched bases: 6. The CDR3 runs 15 residues. Germline V gene data show CDR1 as SGDLS and CDR2 as YYNGEE. CDR3 protein: CASSPRTGTQETQYF. CDR3 coding DNA: TGTGCCAGCAGCCCTAGGACAGGGACCCAAGAGACCCAGTACTTC.

The rearrangement uses TRBV12-3 or TRBV12-4 and TRBJ2-7; D gene ambiguous. The CDR3 loop spans 13 amino acids. Trimming pared 3 bases from V and 0 bases from J, leaving 6 bases between. DNA of the CDR3: TGTGCCAGCAGTTTGGCCCACTCCTACGAGCAGTACTTC. It specifies CASSLAHSYEQYF.

This clonotype was recorded a few times. V is TRBV28 and J is TRBJ1-5; D ambiguous. This CDR3 has 14 amino acids. The ends were cut back, 3 bases at V and 2 bases at J, with 8 bases in the middle. CDR1 is MDHEN, CDR2 SYDVKM, per germline. Here the CDR3 reads CASSLSLGNQPQHF. The CDR3 DNA is TGTGCCAGCAGTTTGTCTTTGGGCAATCAGCCCCAGCATTTT.

In this sample, this clonotype turned up a few times. The V gene is TRBV20-1, the J gene TRBJ1-2; 12 bases align to TRBD1. The CDR3 is 13 amino acids. Germline V gene lookup returns CDR1 DFQATT and CDR2 SNEGSKA (reference sequence). The V and J ends lost 3 bases and 8 bases, in that order; junction bases with no gene match: 4. CDR3 bases: TGCAGTGCTAGGGGGACAGGGGGCGAAGGCTACACCTTC. Residues: CSARGTGGEGYTF.

This clonotype is classed as medium-sized. At one end, the junction sequence differs from germline, possibly due to a read error. The chain uses TRBV20-1 and TRBJ1-1, with 8 nucleotides matching TRBD1. The germline gives CDR1 DFQATT, CDR2 SNEGSKA (reference sequence). The CDR3 is 16 amino acids. The CDR3 DNA reads as TGCAGTGCTGGAGACAGGGGACGGTTTATGAACACTGAAGCTTTCTTT. As protein: CSAGDRGRFMNTEAFF.

This clonotype is labeled as medium-sized (0.01 to 0.1%). The chain combines TRBV29-1 with TRBJ2-3; perhaps TRBD2 as D (6 bases). The CDR3 is 15 amino acids. Between the trimmed V and J ends, which lost 4 bases and 3 bases, there was a span of 17 bases. Germline lookup yields CDR1 SQVTM and CDR2 ANQGSEA. In DNA form, the CDR3 reads TGCAGCGTTGTATTGAGCGGGTTAACGACAGATACGCAGTATTTT. This gives the protein CSVVLSGLTTDTQYF.

As concerns this clonotype: This may arise from a read error, as a much more abundant clone is one base away. The V gene is TRBV3-1, the J gene TRBJ1-1; 7 bases are a match to TRBD1. The CDR3 length is 14 residues. V was pared by 4 bases and J by 2 bases, with 4 bases of the junction left unmatched. Germline values: CDR1 LGHDT, CDR2 YNNKEL (reference sequence). CDR3: CASSRGQTNTEAFF. The CDR3 region has the DNA TGTGCCAGCAGCCGGGGACAGACAAACACTGAAGCTTTCTTT.

This clonotype is judged medium-sized. The V call is TRBV20-1, the J call TRBJ1-2; TRBD1 matches at 7 bases. The germline V gene has CDR1 DFQATT and CDR2 SNEGSKA (reference sequence). The CDR3 has 16 residues. The junction had 20 bases not matched to a gene; V was cut back by 0 bases and J by 13 bases. The CDR3 nucleotides are TGCAGTGCTAGAGACGATGCGGCAGGGGGAACAGAGGCGGGCACCTTC. This encodes CSARDDAAGGTEAGTF.